This T cell receptor beta chain comes out of a study of technical replicates of blood from several donors. CDR1 is MNHEY, CDR2 SVGAGI, per germline. The CDR3 has 15 residues. Trimming removed 0 bases at V and 0 bases at J, with 5 bases between. Sequenced by immunoSEQ multiplex PCR; TCRdb stores in-frame clones only, minus some. The sample records around 100,000 clones, around 93% being singletons. The V gene is TRBV6-5, the J gene TRBJ1-4, with TRBD1 as a possible D gene (5 bases). Sequenced material: T cells isolated from PBMCs. This TCR was sampled from a human donor in good health. CDR3 DNA: TGTGCCAGCAGTTACTCAGGGGCAACTAATGAAAAACTGTTTTTT. It specifies CASSYSGATNEKLFF.